This note documents a single TCR beta chain sequence. Some clones are missing from TCRdb's copy, which holds only in-frame ones; the method was immunoSEQ multiplex PCR. Its listing shows tens of thousands of clones. This sample is drawn from a study of T cells in women clearing cervical HPV infection. Study-level information: Control women cleared a single incident HPV16 infection within 12 months. With HLA typing for only a few women, HLA confounding remains possible.

The sequence came from a woman aged 18-70 years with a cervical HPV16 infection that either progressed to CIN3+ or cleared (not recorded which). Sequencing was done on a sample of blood buffy coat.

Here the CDR3 reads CSAKAGLAAYNEQFF. Partial CDR3 DNA: TGCAGTGCTAAAGCAGGACTAGCGGCGTACAATGAG. The rearrangement uses TRBV20-1 and TRBJ2-1; TRBD2 matches at 10 bases. Read data end 3 residues before the CDR3 end; the end is taken from the germline J gene. Looked up from germline, CDR1 is DFQATT and CDR2 is SNEGSKA (reference sequence). The length of the CDR3 is 15 residues. The J segment lost 4 bases and the V segment lost 4 bases, leaving 7 bases of the junction unmatched.